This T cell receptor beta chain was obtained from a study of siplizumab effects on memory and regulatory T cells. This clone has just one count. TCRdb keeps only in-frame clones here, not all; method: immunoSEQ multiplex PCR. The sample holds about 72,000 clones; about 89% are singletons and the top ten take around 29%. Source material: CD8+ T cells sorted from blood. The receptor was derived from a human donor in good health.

CDR3 in DNA: TGTGCCATCAAGCTAGCGGGGGTCAGTGCGGGCACAGATACGCAGTATTTT. Encoded protein: CAIKLAGVSAGTDTQYF. The V and J genes are TRBV10-3 and TRBJ2-3, with 10 bases matching TRBD2. Germline trimming cut 7 bases from V and 1 base from J; bases unmatched to any gene: 11. Per the germline V gene, CDR1 is ENHRY and CDR2 is SYGVKD. This CDR3 contains 17 residues.